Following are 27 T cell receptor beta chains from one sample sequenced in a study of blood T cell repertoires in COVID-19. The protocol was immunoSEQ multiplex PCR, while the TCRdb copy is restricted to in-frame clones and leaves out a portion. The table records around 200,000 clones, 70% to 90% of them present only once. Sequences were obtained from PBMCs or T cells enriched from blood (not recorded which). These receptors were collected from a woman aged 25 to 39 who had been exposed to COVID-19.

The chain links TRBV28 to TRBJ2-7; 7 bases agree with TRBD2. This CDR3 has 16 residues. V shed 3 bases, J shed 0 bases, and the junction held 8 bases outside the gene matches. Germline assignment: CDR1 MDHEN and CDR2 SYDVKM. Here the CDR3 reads CASSFRAGVSSYEQYF. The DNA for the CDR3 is TGTGCCAGCAGTTTTAGGGCGGGGGTTAGCTCCTACGAGCAGTACTTC. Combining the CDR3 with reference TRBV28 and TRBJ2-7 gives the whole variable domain DVKVTQSSRYLVKRTGEKVFLECVQDMDHENMFWYRQDPGLGLRLIYFSYDVKMKEKGDIPEGYSVSREKKERFSLILESASTNQTSMYLCASSFRAGVSSYEQYFGPGTRLTVT.

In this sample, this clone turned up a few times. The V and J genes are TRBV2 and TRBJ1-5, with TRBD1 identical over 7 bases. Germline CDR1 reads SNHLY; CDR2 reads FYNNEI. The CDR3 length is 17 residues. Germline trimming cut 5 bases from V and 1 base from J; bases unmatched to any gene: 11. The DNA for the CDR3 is TGTGCCAGCAGTAACCTCGGGACAGTTGGCAGCAATCAGCCCCAGCATTTT. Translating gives CASSNLGTVGSNQPQHF. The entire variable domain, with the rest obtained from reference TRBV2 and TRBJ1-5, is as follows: EPEVTQTPSHQVTQMGQEVILRCVPISNHLYFYWYRQILGQKVEFLVSFYNNEISEKSEIFDDQFSVERPDGSNFTLKIRSTKLEDSAMYFCASSNLGTVGSNQPQHFGDGTRLSIL.

The CDR3 reads CSVEDTSGNTIYF. The CDR3 DNA reads as TGCAGCGTTGAGGACACCTCTGGAAACACCATATATTTT. The chain has TRBV29-1 and TRBJ1-3, with a possible D match to TRBD1 (5 bases). The germline V gene has CDR1 SQVTM and CDR2 ANQGSEA. V gave up 3 bases and J gave up 0 bases, with 6 bases separating them. The CDR3 spans 13 residues.

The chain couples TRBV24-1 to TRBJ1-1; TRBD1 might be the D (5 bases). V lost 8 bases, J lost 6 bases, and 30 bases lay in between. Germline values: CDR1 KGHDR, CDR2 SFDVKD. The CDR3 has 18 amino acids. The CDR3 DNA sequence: TGTGCCACCAAGCCGGACAAGTATATCCGTAAAATAGTCGCTGAAGCTTTCTTT. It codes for CATKPDKYIRKIVAEAFF.

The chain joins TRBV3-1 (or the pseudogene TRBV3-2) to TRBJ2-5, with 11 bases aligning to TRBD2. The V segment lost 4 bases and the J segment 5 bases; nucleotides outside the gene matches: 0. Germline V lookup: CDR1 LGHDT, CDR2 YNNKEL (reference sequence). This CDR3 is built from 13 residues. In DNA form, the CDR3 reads TGTGCCAGCAGCCGGACTAGCGGGGAGACCCAGTACTTC. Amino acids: CASSRTSGETQYF.

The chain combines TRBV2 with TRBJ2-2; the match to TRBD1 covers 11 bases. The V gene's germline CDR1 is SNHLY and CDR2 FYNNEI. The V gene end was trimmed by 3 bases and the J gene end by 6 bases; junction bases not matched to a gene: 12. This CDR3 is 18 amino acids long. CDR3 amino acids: CASSDGQGAKRHAGELFF. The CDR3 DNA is TGTGCCAGCAGTGATGGACAGGGGGCCAAACGTCACGCCGGGGAGCTGTTTTTT. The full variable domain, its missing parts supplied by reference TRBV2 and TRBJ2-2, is EPEVTQTPSHQVTQMGQEVILRCVPISNHLYFYWYRQILGQKVEFLVSFYNNEISEKSEIFDDQFSVERPDGSNFTLKIRSTKLEDSAMYFCASSDGQGAKRHAGELFFGEGSRLTVL.

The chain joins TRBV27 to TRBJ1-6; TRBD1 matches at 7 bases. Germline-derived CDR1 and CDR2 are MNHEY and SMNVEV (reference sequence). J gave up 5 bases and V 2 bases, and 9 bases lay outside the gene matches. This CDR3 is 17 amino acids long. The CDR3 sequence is CASSLRPRDRDNSPLHF. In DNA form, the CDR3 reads TGTGCCAGCAGTTTACGCCCCCGGGACAGAGATAATTCACCCCTCCACTTT.

CDR3 amino acids: CASSIGGMGGTDTQYF. The DNA of the CDR3 is TGTGCCAGTAGTATTGGGGGGATGGGAGGCACAGATACGCAGTATTTT. The rearrangement joins TRBV19 to TRBJ2-3, with D maybe TRBD2 (6 bases). Trimming stripped 3 bases from V and 1 base from J, with 14 bases between. The CDR3 has 16 amino acids. Germline assignment: CDR1 LNHDA and CDR2 SQIVND (reference sequence).

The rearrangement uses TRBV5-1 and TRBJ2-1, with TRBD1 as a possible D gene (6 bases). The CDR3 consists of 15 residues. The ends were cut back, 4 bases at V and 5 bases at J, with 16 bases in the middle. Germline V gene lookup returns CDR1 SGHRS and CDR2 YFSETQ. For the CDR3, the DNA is TGCGCCAGCAGCGAACAGGGTCTTGGCAACAATGAGCAGTTCTTC. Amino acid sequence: CASSEQGLGNNEQFF.

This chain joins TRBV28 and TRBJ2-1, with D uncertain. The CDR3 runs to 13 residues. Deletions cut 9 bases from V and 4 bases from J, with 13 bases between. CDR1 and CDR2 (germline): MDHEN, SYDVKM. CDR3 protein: CASGLTAYNEQFF. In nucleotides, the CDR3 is TGTGCCAGTGGGCTCACGGCGTACAATGAGCAGTTCTTC.

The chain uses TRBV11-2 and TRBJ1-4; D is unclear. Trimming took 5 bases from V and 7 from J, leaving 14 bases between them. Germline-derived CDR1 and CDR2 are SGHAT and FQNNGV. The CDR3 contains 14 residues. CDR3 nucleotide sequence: TGTGCCAGCAGCAAACTCGAGGGTCGTGAAAAACTGTTTTTT. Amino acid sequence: CASSKLEGREKLFF.

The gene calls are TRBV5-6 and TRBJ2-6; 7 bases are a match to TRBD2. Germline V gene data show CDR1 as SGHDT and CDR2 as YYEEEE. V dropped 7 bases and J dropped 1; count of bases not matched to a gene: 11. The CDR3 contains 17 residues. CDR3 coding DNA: TGTGCCAGCGGAACCCTAGCGGTGGGGTCTGGGGCCAACGTCCTGACTTTC. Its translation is CASGTLAVGSGANVLTF.

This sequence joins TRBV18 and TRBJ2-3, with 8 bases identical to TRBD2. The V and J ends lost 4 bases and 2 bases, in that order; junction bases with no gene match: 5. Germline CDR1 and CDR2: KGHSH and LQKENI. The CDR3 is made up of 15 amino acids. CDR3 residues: CASSLGTRATDTQYF. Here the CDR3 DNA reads TGTGCCAGCTCACTAGGGACTAGGGCCACAGATACGCAGTATTTT.

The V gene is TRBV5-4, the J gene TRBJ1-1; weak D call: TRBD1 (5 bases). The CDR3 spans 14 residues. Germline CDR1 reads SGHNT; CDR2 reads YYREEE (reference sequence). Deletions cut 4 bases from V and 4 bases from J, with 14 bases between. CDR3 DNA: TGTGCCAGCAGCGAGGGGAGGGAGAGCACTGAAGCTTTCTTT. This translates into CASSEGRESTEAFF.

The CDR3: CASSRWRDQPQHF. CDR3 coding DNA: TGTGCCAGCAGTCGCTGGAGAGATCAGCCCCAGCATTTT. V and J are TRBV2 and TRBJ1-5; D is unresolved. V dropped 5 bases and J dropped 5 bases, with 10 bases sitting between them. The CDR3 is 13 amino acids. CDR1 and CDR2 (germline): SNHLY, FYNNEI.

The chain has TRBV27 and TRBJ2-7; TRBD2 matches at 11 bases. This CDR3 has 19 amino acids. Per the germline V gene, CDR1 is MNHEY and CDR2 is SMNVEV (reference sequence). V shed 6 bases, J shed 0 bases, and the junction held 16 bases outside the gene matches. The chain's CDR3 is CASRVGARTSGPHSYEQYF. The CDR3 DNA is TGTGCCAGCAGGGTGGGTGCTCGGACTAGCGGGCCCCACTCCTACGAGCAGTACTTC.

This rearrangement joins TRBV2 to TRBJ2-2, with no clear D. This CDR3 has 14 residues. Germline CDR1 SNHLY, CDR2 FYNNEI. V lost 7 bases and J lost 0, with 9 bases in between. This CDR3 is CASTQQANTGELFF. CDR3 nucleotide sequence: TGTGCCAGCACCCAACAAGCGAACACCGGGGAGCTGTTTTTT.

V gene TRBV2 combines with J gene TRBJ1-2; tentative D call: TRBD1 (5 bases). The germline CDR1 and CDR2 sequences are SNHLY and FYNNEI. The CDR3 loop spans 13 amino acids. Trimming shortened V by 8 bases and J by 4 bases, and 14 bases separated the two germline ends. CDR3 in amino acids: CASPSQEGYGYTF. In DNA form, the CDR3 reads TGTGCCAGCCCTTCACAGGAAGGCTATGGCTACACCTTC.

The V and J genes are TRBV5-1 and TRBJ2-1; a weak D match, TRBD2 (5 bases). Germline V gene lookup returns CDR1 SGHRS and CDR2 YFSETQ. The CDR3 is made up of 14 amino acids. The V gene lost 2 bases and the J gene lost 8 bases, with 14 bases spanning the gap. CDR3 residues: CASSFVVDFHEQFF. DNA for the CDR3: TGCGCCAGCAGCTTCGTCGTGGACTTCCATGAGCAGTTCTTC.

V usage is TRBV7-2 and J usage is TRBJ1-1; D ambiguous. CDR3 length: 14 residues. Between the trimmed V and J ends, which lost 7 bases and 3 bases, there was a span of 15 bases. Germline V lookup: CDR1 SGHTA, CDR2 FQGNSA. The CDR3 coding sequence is TGTGCCAGCATACAACACTGGGGAGACACTGAAGCTTTCTTT. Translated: CASIQHWGDTEAFF.

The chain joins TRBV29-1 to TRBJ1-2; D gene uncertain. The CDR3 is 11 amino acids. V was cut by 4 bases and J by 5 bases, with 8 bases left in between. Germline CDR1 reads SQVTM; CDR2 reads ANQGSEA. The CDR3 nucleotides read TGCAGCGTTGTCCTACAGTATGGCTACACCTTC. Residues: CSVVLQYGYTF.

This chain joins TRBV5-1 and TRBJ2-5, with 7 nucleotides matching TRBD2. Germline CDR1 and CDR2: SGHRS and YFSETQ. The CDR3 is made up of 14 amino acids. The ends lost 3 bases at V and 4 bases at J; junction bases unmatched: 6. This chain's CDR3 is CASSWTSSSETQYF. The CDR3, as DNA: TGCGCCAGCAGCTGGACTAGTTCCTCAGAGACCCAGTACTTC. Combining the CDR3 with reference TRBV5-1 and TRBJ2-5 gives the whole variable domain KAGVTQTPRYLIKTRGQQVTLSCSPISGHRSVSWYQQTPGQGLQFLFEYFSETQRNKGNFPGRFSGRQFSNSRSEMNVSTLELGDSALYLCASSWTSSSETQYFGPGTRLLVL.

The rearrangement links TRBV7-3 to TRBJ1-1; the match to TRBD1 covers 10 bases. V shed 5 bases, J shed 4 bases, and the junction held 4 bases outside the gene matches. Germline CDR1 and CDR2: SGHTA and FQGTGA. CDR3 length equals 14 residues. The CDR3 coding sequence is TGTGCCAGCAGCCCAGACAGGGGGCCCACTGAAGCTTTCTTT. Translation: CASSPDRGPTEAFF.

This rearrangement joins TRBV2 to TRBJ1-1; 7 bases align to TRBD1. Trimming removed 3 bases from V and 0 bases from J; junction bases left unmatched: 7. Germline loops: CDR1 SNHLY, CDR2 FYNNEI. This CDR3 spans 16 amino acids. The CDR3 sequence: CASSERGDRLNTEAFF. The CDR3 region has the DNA TGTGCCAGCAGTGAGCGAGGGGACAGACTGAACACTGAAGCTTTCTTT.

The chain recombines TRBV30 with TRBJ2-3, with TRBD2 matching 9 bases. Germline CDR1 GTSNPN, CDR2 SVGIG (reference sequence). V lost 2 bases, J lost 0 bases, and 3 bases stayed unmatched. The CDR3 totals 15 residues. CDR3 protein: CAWSSGGLSTDTQYF. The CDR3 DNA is TGTGCCTGGAGTAGCGGGGGGCTTAGCACAGATACGCAGTATTTT.

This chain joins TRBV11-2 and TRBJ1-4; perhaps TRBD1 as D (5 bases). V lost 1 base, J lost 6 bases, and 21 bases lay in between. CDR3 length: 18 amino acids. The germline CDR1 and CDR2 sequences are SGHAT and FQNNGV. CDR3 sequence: CASSLGLMTVLRDEKLFF. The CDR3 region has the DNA TGTGCCAGCAGCTTAGGTCTTATGACAGTCCTACGAGATGAAAAACTGTTTTTT. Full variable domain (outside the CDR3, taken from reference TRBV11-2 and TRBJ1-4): EAGVAQSPRYKIIEKRQSVAFWCNPISGHATLYWYQQILGQGPKLLIQFQNNGVVDDSQLPKDRFSAERLKGVDSTLKIQPAKLEDSAVYLCASSLGLMTVLRDEKLFFGSGTQLSVL.

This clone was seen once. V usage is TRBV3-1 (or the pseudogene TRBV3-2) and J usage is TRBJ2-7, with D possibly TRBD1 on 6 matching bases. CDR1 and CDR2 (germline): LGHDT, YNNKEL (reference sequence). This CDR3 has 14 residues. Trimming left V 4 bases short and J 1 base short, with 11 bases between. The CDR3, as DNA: TGTGCCAGCAGCCCTACCGACAGGTCCTACGAGCAGTACTTC. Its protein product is CASSPTDRSYEQYF.